This T cell receptor (beta chain) was sequenced in a study of blood T cell repertoires in COVID-19. Across the study: Samples of COVID-19 (acute and convalescent) were obtained from the United States, Italy and Spain.

This CDR3 comprises 13 residues. Trimming stripped 3 bases from V and 9 bases from J, with 12 bases between. From germline, CDR1 is MNHEY and CDR2 SVGAGI. Original methodology: Reference gene primers were amplified, and this amplification served to estimate nucleated cell counts. Clones were sequenced by immunoSEQ multiplex PCR, and TCRdb holds only the in-frame ones, with some missing. The V and J calls and clone size come from that table; D and trimming were worked out from the DNA. In the table there are more than 250,000 clones, around 88% of which are singletons. The receptor comes from a woman aged 25 to 39 who had recovered from COVID-19. Sample: peripheral blood. This chain links TRBV6-5 with TRBJ1-5; D remains unclear. This chain's CDR3 is CASSYVGDGPQHF. The CDR3 coding sequence is TGTGCCAGCAGTTATGTCGGGGATGGGCCCCAGCATTTT.